This T cell receptor (beta chain) was recovered during a study of T cells in Graves' hyperthyroidism and ophthalmopathy. Newly diagnosed hyperthyroidism, duration under 2 months, in patients aged 18 to 65. Patients were excluded for uncontrolled infection, other autoimmune disease, pregnancy or lactation. The germline V gene encodes CDR1 ENHRY and CDR2 SYGVKD. The CDR3 loop spans 15 amino acids. Germline trimming cut 0 bases from V and 2 bases from J; bases unmatched to any gene: 4. Amplified TCR beta CDR3 regions derived from RNA transcripts. First-round RT-PCR of the TCR CDR3 relied on the HTBI primer set. TCRdb processed the multiplex PCR reads anew with MiXCR; each CDR3 protein has one entry. Among under 300,000 distinct CDR3 sequences listed, roughly 15% were seen once.

The V call is TRBV10-3, the J call TRBJ2-7; 7 bases are a match to TRBD2. The sequencing input was blood. This TCR came from a woman in her forties or fifties with Graves' hyperthyroidism that later progressed to Graves' ophthalmopathy. The CDR3 sequence: CAISESAGSAYEQYF. The CDR3 coding sequence is TGTGCCATCAGTGAGTCAGCGGGATCTGCCTACGAGCAGTACTTC.